These 19 T cell receptor beta chains came from one sample sequenced in a study of cytomegalovirus exposure and HLA in healthy donors. PCR amplification relied on 60 Vbeta primers (plus 13 Jbeta primers). Profiling relied on immunoSEQ multiplex PCR, and the TCRdb table lists in-frame clones only, not all of them. The sample includes about 97,000 clones, about 75% of them seen just once. The sample consisted of PBMCs. These receptors came from a man between 45 and 60 years old in good health and CMV-seronegative.

The rearrangement joins TRBV15 to TRBJ2-5; possible D gene TRBD1, 5 bases. The CDR3 loop spans 16 amino acids. V was shortened by 0 bases and J by 0 bases, with 11 bases between the two germline ends. CDR1 LNHNV and CDR2 YYDKDF come from the germline V gene (reference sequence). The CDR3 protein is CATSRDRATYQETQYF. DNA for the CDR3: TGTGCCACCAGCAGAGACAGGGCAACGTACCAAGAGACCCAGTACTTC.

The CDR3 sequence: CASSGRTDEEQYF. CDR3 DNA sequence: TGTGCCAGCAGCGGGCGGACAGACGAGGAGCAGTATTTT. This chain connects TRBV9 to TRBJ2-3, with D perhaps TRBD1 (6 bases). The V gene's germline CDR1 is SGDLS and CDR2 YYNGEE. The CDR3 has 13 amino acids. The V gene lost 3 bases and the J gene lost 11 bases, with 16 bases spanning the gap.

This clone was detected once. The chain couples TRBV7-9 to TRBJ2-1, with TRBD2 as a possible D gene (7 bases). With 5 bases removed from V and 10 bases from J, the gap between germline ends came to 21 bases. Germline-derived CDR1 and CDR2 are SEHNR and FQNEAQ (reference sequence). This CDR3 spans 15 amino acids. The CDR3 nucleotides are TGTGCCAGCAGCCCACCGGGGGCTAGCGGCCACGAGCAGTTCTTC. Protein product: CASSPPGASGHEQFF.

The chain carries TRBV7-6 and TRBJ2-3; D is perhaps TRBD2 (7 bases). The CDR3 is 14 residues long. Germline V gene lookup returns CDR1 SGHVS and CDR2 FNYEAQ. The V end was cut by 5 bases, the J end by 6 bases, with 15 bases between. CDR3 region: CASSLRGGRDTQYF. DNA of the CDR3: TGTGCCAGCAGCCTTCGCGGGGGCCGGGATACGCAGTATTTT.

The rearrangement joins TRBV7-6 to TRBJ2-1; 14 bases are shared with TRBD2. This CDR3 contains 18 residues. V gave up 5 bases and J gave up 0 bases; unmatched junction bases: 6. Germline assignment: CDR1 SGHVS and CDR2 FNYEAQ. In DNA form, the CDR3 reads TGTGCCAGCAGCGAGACTAGCGGGGGGGCCAGCTCCTACAATGAGCAGTTCTTC. Translation gives CASSETSGGASSYNEQFF. The full variable domain, rest sourced from reference TRBV7-6 and TRBJ2-1, is GAGVSQSPRYKVTKRGQDVALRCDPISGHVSLYWYRQALGQGPEFLTYFNYEAQQDKSGLPNDRFSAERPEGSISTLTIQRTEQRDSAMYRCASSETSGGASSYNEQFFGPGTRLTVL.

The chain has TRBV27 and TRBJ2-7, with 8 bases that match TRBD1. The junction had 10 bases not matched to a gene; V was cut back by 4 bases and J by 5 bases. Germline V gives CDR1 MNHEY, CDR2 SMNVEV (reference sequence). The CDR3 spans 15 residues. The CDR3: CASSSLGQGNHEQYF. In nucleotides, the CDR3 is TGTGCCAGCAGTTCCCTCGGACAGGGTAACCACGAGCAGTACTTC.

The V call is TRBV6-5, the J call TRBJ1-2; TRBD1 matches at 8 bases. The CDR3 contains 15 residues. Unmatched junction bases numbered 7, after V lost 2 bases and J lost 5 bases. Germline assignment: CDR1 MNHEY and CDR2 SVGAGI. The CDR3 region is CASSYLGQGLYGYTF. Here the CDR3 DNA reads TGTGCCAGCAGTTACCTTGGACAGGGACTGTATGGCTACACCTTC.

This rearrangement joins TRBV7-6 to TRBJ2-1; D is uncertain. The V end was cut by 0 bases, the J end by 10 bases, with 13 bases between. CDR1 and CDR2 from the germline V gene are SGHVS and FNYEAQ. This CDR3 is built from 14 residues. CDR3: CASSLAGPSGEQFF. CDR3 bases: TGTGCCAGCAGCTTAGCAGGTCCTTCAGGAGAGCAGTTCTTC.

The chain uses TRBV7-9 and TRBJ1-1; maybe TRBD1 (5 bases). Trimming shortened V by 4 bases and J by 9 bases, and 18 bases separated the two germline ends. Germline V gene sequence: CDR1 SEHNR, CDR2 FQNEAQ (reference sequence). The CDR3 consists of 14 residues. The CDR3 region has the DNA TGTGCCAGCAGCTCAAATTGGGGCCTTGAACAAGCTTTCTTT. Protein sequence: CASSSNWGLEQAFF.

The J gene is TRBJ2-5, the V gene TRBV11-3; D is ambiguous. V was clipped by 6 bases and J by 3 bases, with 11 bases between them. Germline V lookup: CDR1 SGHNT, CDR2 YENEEA. The CDR3 totals 13 residues. DNA for the CDR3: TGTGCCAGCAGTCTTTCAGAGGAAGAGACCCAGTACTTC. The encoded protein is CASSLSEEETQYF.

This clone was recorded once. This rearrangement joins TRBV4-2 to TRBJ1-5; no reliable D call. The germline V gene has CDR1 LGHNA and CDR2 YNFKEQ. This CDR3 region has 16 residues. V was cut by 1 base and J by 1 base, with 11 bases left in between. The CDR3 nucleotides read TGTGCCAGCAGCCAAGGTAACCGCGGGAGCAATCAGCCCCAGCATTTT. This translates into CASSQGNRGSNQPQHF.

This chain connects TRBV20-1 to TRBJ1-2, with a tentative D call TRBD1 (5 bases). Germline-derived CDR1 and CDR2 are DFQATT and SNEGSKA (reference sequence). The CDR3 totals 11 residues. Trimming shortened V by 4 bases and J by 6 bases, and 9 bases separated the two germline ends. DNA for the CDR3: TGCAGTGCTAAAGGACATCATGGCTACACCTTC. Protein: CSAKGHHGYTF.

The table lists this clone with a few counts. This sequence joins TRBV7-7 and TRBJ2-5; TRBD2 matches at 7 bases. With the DNA end fitting TRBJ2-7 better, the J assignment may be wrong. The CDR3 has 13 residues. Germline-derived CDR1 and CDR2 are SSHAT and FNYEAQ (reference sequence). CDR3 bases: TGTGCTAGCTCCCCAGCGGGGCCCTACGAGCAGTACTTC. Its translation is CASSPAGPYEQYF.

The CDR3 nucleotides read TGTGCCAGCAGCCTTCCAGGGGGCAACTATGGCTACACCTTC. It codes for CASSLPGGNYGYTF. The chain recombines TRBV5-4 with TRBJ1-2, with 8 bases matching TRBD1. CDR1 SGHNT and CDR2 YYREEE come from the germline V gene (reference sequence). Germline trimming cut 4 bases from V and 2 bases from J; bases unmatched to any gene: 4. The CDR3 length is 14 residues.

This chain joins TRBV7-9 and TRBJ2-5; D gene ambiguous. Germline V gene data show CDR1 as SEHNR and CDR2 as FQNEAQ (reference sequence). The V and J ends lost 5 bases and 0 bases respectively, with 16 bases between them. The CDR3 runs 16 residues. This chain's CDR3 is CASSAVVTRDQETQYF. CDR3 coding DNA: TGTGCCAGCAGCGCCGTCGTGACCCGGGACCAAGAGACCCAGTACTTC.

The chain has TRBV27 and TRBJ1-5, with D unresolved. From germline, CDR1 is MNHEY and CDR2 SMNVEV (reference sequence). The CDR3 loop spans 14 amino acids. V was cut by 2 bases and J by 7 bases, with 12 bases left in between. CDR3 bases: TGTGCCAGCAGTTTAGTGGTTGGCAGGCAGCCCCAGCATTTT. Amino acid sequence: CASSLVVGRQPQHF.

The chain joins TRBV2 to TRBJ2-7; maybe TRBD1 (5 bases). The germline V gene has CDR1 SNHLY and CDR2 FYNNEI. V dropped 6 bases and J dropped 8 bases, with 11 bases sitting between them. This CDR3 comprises 11 residues. The CDR3 sequence is CASRPGFQQYF. CDR3 bases: TGTGCCAGCAGGCCAGGGTTCCAGCAGTACTTC. Full variable domain (outside the CDR3, taken from reference TRBV2 and TRBJ2-7): EPEVTQTPSHQVTQMGQEVILRCVPISNHLYFYWYRQILGQKVEFLVSFYNNEISEKSEIFDDQFSVERPDGSNFTLKIRSTKLEDSAMYFCASRPGFQQYFGPGTRLTVT.

The V and J genes are TRBV7-9 and TRBJ2-7; TRBD1 aligns across 8 bases. CDR3 length: 15 amino acids. The germline CDR1 and CDR2 sequences are SEHNR and FQNEAQ (reference sequence). After removal of 7 bases from V and 2 bases from J, the junction contained 10 bases not matched to a gene. The CDR3 DNA is TGTGCCAGCACCCTATCGACAGGGGATGCCTACGAGCAGTACTTC. Its protein product is CASTLSTGDAYEQYF.

The chain has TRBV6-6 and TRBJ1-1; 7 nucleotides match TRBD1. V lost 3 bases to trimming and J lost 4 bases; unmatched junction nucleotides: 11. Looked up from germline, CDR1 is MNHNY and CDR2 is SVGAGI (reference sequence). CDR3 size: 16 residues. The CDR3 DNA reads as TGTGCCAGCAGTTATGTCACAGGGGTCGGCGGCACTGAAGCTTTCTTT. It encodes CASSYVTGVGGTEAFF.